These T cell receptor beta chains were read from a single sample in a study of molecular identifiers for immune sequencing clone quantification. MiXCR was run by TCRdb on the PCR reads, yielding one entry per CDR3 protein. The data show about 640,000 distinct CDR3 sequences, about 20% seen once. What was sequenced was naive CD8+ T cells from blood, with Jurkat cell RNA spiked in. The receptor set was obtained from a human donor in good health. Some libraries in this study had Jurkat cell RNA spiked in. Both conserved end residues are part of each CDR3. D genes are given only for firm matches. A clone size is listed for some rows: how often the clone was seen (once, few, many), or a class if it is expanded.

TRBJ1-4 TRBV27 few NA TGTGCCAGCAGTCACCGTGAGGCTAGTAATGAAAAACTGTTTTTT CASSHREASNEKLFF
TRBJ2-1 TRBV7-9 NA TRBD2 TGTGCCAGCAGCCCCGGGAGGGCCGGGGGTGTGGATGAGCAGTTCTTC CASSPGRAGGVDEQFF
TRBJ2-5 TRBV6-5 few TRBD2 TGTGCCAGCAGGGGAGGGGGGTTTAGCGGGAGGAGGGAGACCCAGTACTTC CASRGGGFSGRRETQYF
TRBJ2-3 TRBV20-1 many NA TGCAGTGCTAAAAGAAGTACAACCCCTAGCACAGATACGCAGTATTTT CSAKRSTTPSTDTQYF
TRBJ2-5 TRBV10-3 few TRBD1 TGTGCCATCAGTGAGGGGACAGGGGGGCAAGAGACCCAGTACTTC CAISEGTGGQETQYF
TRBJ1-1 TRBV28 few TRBD1 TGTGCCAGCAGTTCTTACAGGGGGCGTCACACTGAAGCTTTCTTT CASSSYRGRHTEAFF
TRBJ2-2 TRBV28 few TRBD2 TGTGCCAGCAGTTCCGTGGGACTAGTCGGTACCGGGGAGCTGTTTTTT CASSSVGLVGTGELFF
TRBJ2-2 TRBV13 few NA TGTGCCAGCAGCTTGGTCAGGGACACCGGGGAGCTGTTTTTT CASSLVRDTGELFF
TRBJ1-5 TRBV6-5 many NA TGTGCCAGCAGTTACGACCGGACAAATCAGCCCCAGCATTTT CASSYDRTNQPQHF
TRBJ1-2 TRBV4-3 many NA TGCGCCAGCAGCTATGATCAGGGTGGTAACTATGGCTACACCTTC CASSYDQGGNYGYTF
TRBJ2-4 TRBV28 many NA TGTGCCAGCAGCCAGGGACTGGACGAAGTCTTTGACATTCAGTACTTC CASSQGLDEVFDIQYF
TRBJ2-1 TRBV7-9 NA NA TGTGCCAGCAGCGCGGTATCGGACTACAATGAGCAGTTCTTC CASSAVSDYNEQFF
TRBJ2-7 TRBV7-9 few NA TGTGCCAGCAGCTTAGCCCGAGGGGCAGGAAGGTCAGCCTACGAGCAGTACTTC CASSLARGAGRSAYEQYF
TRBJ2-2 TRBV12-3/TRBV12-4 many TRBD2 TGTGCCAGCAGCCTAGCGGGAGGGCCGAACGGGGAGCTGTTTTTT CASSLAGGPNGELFF
TRBJ1-2 TRBV4-3 many TRBD1 TGCGCCAGCAGCCAAGATCGGACAGGGTGGAACTATGGCTACACCTTC CASSQDRTGWNYGYTF
TRBJ1-5 TRBV4-1 many NA TGCGCCAGCAGCCAAGTGGGGAATCAGCCCCAGCATTTT CASSQVGNQPQHF
TRBJ2-7 TRBV6-6 many NA TGTGCCAGCAGTTACTCGACTAGTATCGCCTACGAGCAGTACTTC CASSYSTSIAYEQYF
TRBJ2-7 TRBV28 NA TRBD1 TGTGCCATCGTGAACAGGGGGAATGGCGAGCAGTACTTC CAIVNRGNGEQYF
TRBJ2-1 TRBV27 NA TRBD2 TGTGCCAGCAGTTCTAGCGGTCTTACCTACAATGAGCAGTTCTTC CASSSSGLTYNEQFF
TRBJ2-7 TRBV19 many NA TGTGCCAGTAGTATAAATAGCTACGAGCAGTACTTC CASSINSYEQYF
TRBJ1-1 TRBV7-8 many NA TGTGCCAGCAGCTCTACACGCCCAAGCATGTACACTGAAGCTTTCTTT CASSSTRPSMYTEAFF
TRBJ2-5 TRBV7-9 NA NA TGTGCCAGCAGCTTATCAGGACCGAGAAGCGGGGAGACCCAGTACTTC CASSLSGPRSGETQYF
TRBJ2-6 TRBV5-6 many NA TGTGCCAGCAGCTTGGGGGCCGTTAGTCTGGCGGCCAACGTCCTGACTTTC CASSLGAVSLAANVLTF
TRBJ2-7 TRBV30 few NA TGTGCCTGGAGTGTACTTCAGCGGCATGGGGTCGAGCAGTACTTC CAWSVLQRHGVEQYF
TRBJ1-5 TRBV18 NA NA TGTGCCAGCTCATCGGGGCAGGTCAATCAGCTCCAGCATTTT CASSSGQVNQLQHF
TRBJ2-2 TRBV19 many NA TGTGCCAGTGAAACGGACACCGGGGAGCTGTTTTTT CASETDTGELFF
TRBJ2-3 TRBV30 many NA TGTGCCTGGAGTGTAATGTCAGATACGCAGTATTTT CAWSVMSDTQYF
TRBJ2-5 TRBV28 many NA TGTGCCAGCAGTTTACTAGGTGCGCAAGAGACCCAGTACTTC CASSLLGAQETQYF
TRBJ1-1 TRBV6-5 many NA TGTGCCAGCAGACCTACTAGGGACGGTGAAGCTTTCTTT CASRPTRDGEAFF
TRBJ2-5 TRBV11-3 NA NA TGTGCCAGCAGCTCACAACATCAAGAGACCCAGTACTTC CASSSQHQETQYF
TRBJ1-1 TRBV12-3/TRBV12-4 many NA TGTGCCAGCACCACGGCGACGGACACTGAAGCTTTCTTT CASTTATDTEAFF
TRBJ2-1 TRBV27 NA TRBD1 TGTGCCAGCAGGGATGGGACAGGGGGTATAATCAATGAGCAGTTCTTC CASRDGTGGIINEQFF
TRBJ2-1 TRBV2 few TRBD2 TGTGCCAGCAGTGCTCCGGGACTAGCGGGACCCCGCTCCTACAATGAGCAGTTCTTC CASSAPGLAGPRSYNEQFF
TRBJ1-3 TRBV21-1 few NA TGTGCCAGCAGCAAAGCGCGCGTCCCTCCGCTGGGAAACACCATATATTTT CASSKARVPPLGNTIYF
TRBJ2-1 TRBV6-2/TRBV6-3 few TRBD1 TGTGCCAGTTGGGACAGCATCATTCCCAATGAGCAGTTCTTC CASWDSIIPNEQFF
TRBJ2-7 TRBV28 few TRBD1 TGTGCCAGCAGTTTACCGACAGGGGGCTCGCGGGAGCAGTACTTC CASSLPTGGSREQYF
TRBJ2-7 TRBV4-3 many NA TGCGCCAGCAGCCAAGATCGGGGGGCCTACTCCTACGAGCAGTACTTC CASSQDRGAYSYEQYF
TRBJ2-7 TRBV12-3/TRBV12-4 NA TRBD1 TGTGCCAGTAGCGAGGACAGGGGCTACGAGCAGTACTTC CASSEDRGYEQYF
TRBJ1-6 TRBV6-6 few NA TGTGCCAGCAGTCGGGACGGTTATAATTCACCCCTCCACTTT CASSRDGYNSPLHF
TRBJ1-5 TRBV19 few NA TGTGCCAGTACCTATTACAATAGCAATCAGCCCCAGCATTTT CASTYYNSNQPQHF
TRBJ2-3 TRBV12-3/TRBV12-4 many TRBD2 TGTGCCAGCAGTGCCCTGACTAGCGGGGAACCAGATACGCAGTATTTT CASSALTSGEPDTQYF
TRBJ2-6 TRBV6-1 many NA TGTGCCAGCAGTGAGGGGTTTCCGGGACGGACAGACTCTGGGGCCAACGTCCTGACTTTC CASSEGFPGRTDSGANVLTF
TRBJ2-7 TRBV6-2/TRBV6-3 few NA TGTGCCACGGAGGAACAGGGCGCCTACGAGCAGTACTTC CATEEQGAYEQYF
TRBJ1-1 TRBV4-3 NA TRBD1 TGCGCCAGCAGCCCAGGACAGGGGCACACTGAAGCTTTCTTT CASSPGQGHTEAFF
TRBJ2-5 TRBV20-1 many TRBD2 TGCAGTGCTAGTGCTATATCGGAGCGGGGGGTCCAAGAGACCCAGTACTTC CSASAISERGVQETQYF
TRBJ1-4 TRBV5-6 few NA TGTGCCAGCAGCTTGGGGTCGGGGACTAATGAAAAACTGTTTTTT CASSLGSGTNEKLFF